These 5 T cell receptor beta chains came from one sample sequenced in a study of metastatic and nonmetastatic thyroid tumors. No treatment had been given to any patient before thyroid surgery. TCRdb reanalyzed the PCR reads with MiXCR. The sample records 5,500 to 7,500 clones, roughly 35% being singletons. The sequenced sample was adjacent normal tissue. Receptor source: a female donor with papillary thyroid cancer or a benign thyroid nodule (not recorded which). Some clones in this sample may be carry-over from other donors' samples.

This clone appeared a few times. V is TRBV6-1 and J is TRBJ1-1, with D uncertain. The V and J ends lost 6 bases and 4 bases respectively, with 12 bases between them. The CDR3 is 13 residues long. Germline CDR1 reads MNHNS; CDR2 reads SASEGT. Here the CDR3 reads CASRAQVSTEAFF. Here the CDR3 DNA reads TGTGCCAGCAGGGCCCAGGTTAGCACTGAAGCTTTCTTT.

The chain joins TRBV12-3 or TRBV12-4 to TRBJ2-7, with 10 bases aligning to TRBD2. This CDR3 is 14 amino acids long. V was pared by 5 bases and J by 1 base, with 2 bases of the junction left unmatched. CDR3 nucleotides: TGTGCCAGCAGTAGCGGGGGGGAGTCCTACGAGCAGTACTTC. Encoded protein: CASSSGGESYEQYF.

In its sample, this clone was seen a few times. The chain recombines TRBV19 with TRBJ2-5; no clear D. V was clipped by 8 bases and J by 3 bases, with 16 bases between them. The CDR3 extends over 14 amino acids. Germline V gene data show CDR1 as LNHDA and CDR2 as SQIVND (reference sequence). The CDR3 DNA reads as TGTGCCAGTGGTCCTTTTAAAGTGGAAGAGACCCAGTACTTC. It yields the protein CASGPFKVEETQYF.

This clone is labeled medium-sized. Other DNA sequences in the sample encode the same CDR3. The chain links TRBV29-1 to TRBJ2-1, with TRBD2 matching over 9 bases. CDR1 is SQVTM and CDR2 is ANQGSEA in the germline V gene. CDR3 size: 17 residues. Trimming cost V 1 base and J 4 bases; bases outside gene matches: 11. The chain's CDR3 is CSVEGASGVLTYNEQFF. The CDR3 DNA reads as TGCAGCGTTGAAGGGGCTAGCGGGGTCCTTACGTACAATGAGCAGTTCTTC.

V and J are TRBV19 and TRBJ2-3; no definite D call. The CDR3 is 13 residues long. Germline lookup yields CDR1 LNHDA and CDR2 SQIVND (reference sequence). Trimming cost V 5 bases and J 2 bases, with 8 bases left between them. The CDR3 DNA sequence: TGTGCCAGTAGTTTGGTTCCCACAGATACGCAGTATTTT. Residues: CASSLVPTDTQYF.